The source of this T cell receptor (beta chain) is a study of cytomegalovirus exposure and HLA in healthy donors. Repertoires were generated with immunoSEQ multiplex PCR, while TCRdb's copy carries only in-frame clones and drops some. The sample has under 250,000 clones; approximately 82% are singletons. The CDR3 is 13 residues long. The V gene's germline CDR1 is SGHRS and CDR2 YFSETQ. Trimming took 2 bases from V and 5 from J; bases not matched to a gene: 4. This receptor was taken from a woman between 18 and 29 years old in good health and CMV-seronegative. Sequencing used PBMCs. The chain combines TRBV5-1 with TRBJ2-7; 7 bases are a match to TRBD1. In nucleotides, the CDR3 is TGCGCCAGCAGCTTTGGTAGGGGGCACGAGCAGTACTTC. Translated, it gives CASSFGRGHEQYF.